This T cell receptor (beta chain) was sequenced for a study of regulatory T cells in long-lasting Graves disease. Through Arm-PCR of CDR3 regions and iRepertoire HTBI primers, TCR beta libraries were built. TCRdb analysed the multiplex PCR reads with MiXCR anew, one entry per CDR3 protein. The sample has 400,000 to 500,000 distinct CDR3 sequences, roughly 21% seen once. Stated time point: persistent/refractory GD, antithyroid drugs over 5 years with positive TRAb. Generation of the TCR library employed RNA extracted from PBMCs. This receptor was identified in a female donor with Graves disease. This sample comprised peripheral blood mononuclear cells (PBMCs), obtained when the disease was refractory, from a patient treated with antithyroid drugs.

Here the CDR3 DNA reads TGTGCCAGCAACCCCCGACTAGTGGGAGATACGCAGTATTTT. Translating it yields CASNPRLVGDTQYF. The chain joins TRBV6-1 to TRBJ2-3, with D possibly being TRBD2 (6 bases). Between the trimmed V and J ends, which lost 7 bases and 5 bases, there was a span of 16 bases. The CDR3 has 14 amino acids. Germline V CDR1 and CDR2: MNHNS, SASEGT.